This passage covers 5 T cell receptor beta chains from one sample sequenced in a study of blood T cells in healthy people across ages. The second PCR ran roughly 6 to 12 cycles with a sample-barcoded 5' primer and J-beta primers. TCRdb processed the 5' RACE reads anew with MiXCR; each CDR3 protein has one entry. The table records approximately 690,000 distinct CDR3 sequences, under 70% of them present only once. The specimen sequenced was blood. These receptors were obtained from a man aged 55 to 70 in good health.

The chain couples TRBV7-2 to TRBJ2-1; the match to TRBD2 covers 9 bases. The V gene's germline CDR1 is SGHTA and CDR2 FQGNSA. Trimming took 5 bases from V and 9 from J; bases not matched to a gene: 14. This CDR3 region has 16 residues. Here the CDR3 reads CASSPKPAGGRVEQFF. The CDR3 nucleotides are TGTGCCAGCAGCCCGAAGCCAGCGGGGGGCCGTGTTGAGCAGTTCTTC.

The CDR3 DNA reads as TGTGCCAGCAGCCGGCCCTCCGAGCAGTACTTC. As protein: CASSRPSEQYF. V is TRBV28 and J is TRBJ2-7; D is unclear. The CDR3 has 11 residues. Germline CDR1 is MDHEN and CDR2 is SYDVKM. The V and J ends lost 6 bases and 6 bases respectively, with 9 bases between them. Full variable domain (remainder filled in from reference TRBV28 and TRBJ2-7): DVKVTQSSRYLVKRTGEKVFLECVQDMDHENMFWYRQDPGLGLRLIYFSYDVKMKEKGDIPEGYSVSREKKERFSLILESASTNQTSMYLCASSRPSEQYFGPGTRLTVT.

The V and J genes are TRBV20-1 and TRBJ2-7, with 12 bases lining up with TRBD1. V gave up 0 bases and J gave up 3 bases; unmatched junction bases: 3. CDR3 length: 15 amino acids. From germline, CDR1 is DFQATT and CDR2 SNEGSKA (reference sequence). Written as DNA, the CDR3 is TGCAGTGCTAGAGACCGGGACAGGGGGCGCTACGAGCAGTACTTC. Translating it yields CSARDRDRGRYEQYF.

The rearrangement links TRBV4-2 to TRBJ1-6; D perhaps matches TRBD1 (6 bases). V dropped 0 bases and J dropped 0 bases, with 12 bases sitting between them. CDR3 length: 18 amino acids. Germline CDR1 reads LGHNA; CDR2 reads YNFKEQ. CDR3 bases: TGTGCCAGCAGCCAAGATATTCAGGGGAGCTCCTATAATTCACCCCTCCACTTT. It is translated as CASSQDIQGSSYNSPLHF.

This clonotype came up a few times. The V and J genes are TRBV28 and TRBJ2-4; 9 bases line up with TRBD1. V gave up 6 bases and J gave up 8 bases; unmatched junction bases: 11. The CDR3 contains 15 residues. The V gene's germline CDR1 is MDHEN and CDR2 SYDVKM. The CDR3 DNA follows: TGTGCCAGCAGCTCGACCGACAGGGGGAGAGACATTCAGTACTTC. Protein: CASSSTDRGRDIQYF.